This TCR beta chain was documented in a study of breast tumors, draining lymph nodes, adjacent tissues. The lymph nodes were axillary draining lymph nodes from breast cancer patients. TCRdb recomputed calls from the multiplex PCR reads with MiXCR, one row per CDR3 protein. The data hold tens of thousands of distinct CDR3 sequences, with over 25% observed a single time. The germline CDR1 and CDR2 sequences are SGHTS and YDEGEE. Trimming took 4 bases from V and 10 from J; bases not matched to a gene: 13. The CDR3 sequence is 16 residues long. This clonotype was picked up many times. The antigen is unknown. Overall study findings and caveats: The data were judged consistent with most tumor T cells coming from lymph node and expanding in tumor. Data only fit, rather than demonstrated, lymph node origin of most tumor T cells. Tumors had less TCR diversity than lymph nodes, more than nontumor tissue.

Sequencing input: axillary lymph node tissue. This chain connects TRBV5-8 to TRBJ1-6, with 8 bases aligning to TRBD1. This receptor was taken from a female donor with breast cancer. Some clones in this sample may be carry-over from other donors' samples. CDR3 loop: CASSRREDRAISPLHF. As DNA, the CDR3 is TGTGCCAGCAGCCGACGGGAGGACAGGGCAATCTCACCCCTCCACTTT.